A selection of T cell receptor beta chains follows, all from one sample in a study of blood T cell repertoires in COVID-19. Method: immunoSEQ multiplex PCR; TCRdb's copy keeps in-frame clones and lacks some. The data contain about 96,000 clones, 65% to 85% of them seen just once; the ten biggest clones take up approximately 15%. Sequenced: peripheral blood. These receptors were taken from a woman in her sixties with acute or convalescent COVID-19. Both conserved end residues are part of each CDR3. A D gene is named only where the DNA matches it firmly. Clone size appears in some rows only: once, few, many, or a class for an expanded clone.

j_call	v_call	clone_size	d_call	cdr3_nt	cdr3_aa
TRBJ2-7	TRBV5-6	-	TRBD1	TGTGCCAGCAGCTTGCGGAGCTTGGGGTGGACAGGGGGCCGTTACGAGCAGTACTTC	CASSLRSLGWTGGRYEQYF
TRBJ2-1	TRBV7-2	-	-	TGTGCCACTTCTATACGATCCTACAATGAGCAGTTCTTC	CATSIRSYNEQFF
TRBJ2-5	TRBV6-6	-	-	TGTGCCAGCAGTTACGGAGCAGCAGAGACCCAGTACTTC	CASSYGAAETQYF
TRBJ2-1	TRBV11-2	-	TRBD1	TGTGCCAGCAGCTTACTATGGACAGGGACATACAATGAGCAGTTCTTC	CASSLLWTGTYNEQFF
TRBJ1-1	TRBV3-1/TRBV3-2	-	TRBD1	TGTGCCAGCAGCCTACAGGACAGGGGGGCTTTCTTT	CASSLQDRGAFF
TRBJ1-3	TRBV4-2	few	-	TGTGCCAGCAGCCAAGAGGTCGGGTCAGGGCGTCGCTCTGGAAACACCATATATTTT	CASSQEVGSGRRSGNTIYF
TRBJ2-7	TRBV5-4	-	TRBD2	TGTGCCAGCAGCGCTGGGACTAGCGGGCTGAGATACGAGCAGTACTTC	CASSAGTSGLRYEQYF
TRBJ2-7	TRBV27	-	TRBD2	TGTGCCAGCAGTCTGATCCCGGGACTAGGGATCTACGAGCAGTACTTC	CASSLIPGLGIYEQYF
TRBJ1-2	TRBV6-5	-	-	TGTGCCAGCAGCGCATTAGAGGGTGCGCTTAATGGCTACACCTTC	CASSALEGALNGYTF
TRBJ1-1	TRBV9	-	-	TGTGCCAGCAGCGTTTCTCGGGGCACTGAAGCTTTCTTT	CASSVSRGTEAFF
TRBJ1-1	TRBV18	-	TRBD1	TGTGCCAGCTCACCGGTTGTCAGGGGGGTTAAGGACACTGAAGCTTTCTTT	CASSPVVRGVKDTEAFF
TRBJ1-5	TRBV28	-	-	TGTGCCAGCAGTTCGGACGGGAAGGCCCAGCATTTT	CASSSDGKAQHF
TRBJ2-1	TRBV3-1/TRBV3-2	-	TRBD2	TGTGCCAGCAGCCAAGGGGTGGTGGGACTACTCTCCTACAATGAGCAGTTCTTC	CASSQGVVGLLSYNEQFF
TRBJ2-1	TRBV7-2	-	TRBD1	TGTGCCAGCAGCTTAGGGGACAGGGGTCTCAATGAGCAGTTCTTC	CASSLGDRGLNEQFF
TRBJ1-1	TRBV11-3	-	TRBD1	TGTGCCAGCAGCGCCGACAGGGACCTGGCGGGGAGAACTGAAGCTTTCTTT	CASSADRDLAGRTEAFF
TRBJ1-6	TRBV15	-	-	TGTGCCACCAGCAGAGCCCGGGGTTCACCCCTCCACTTT	CATSRARGSPLHF
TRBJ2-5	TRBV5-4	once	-	TGTGCCAGCAGCTTTGCAGGGGCGTCAGAGACCCAGTACTTC	CASSFAGASETQYF
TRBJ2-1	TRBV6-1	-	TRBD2	TGTGCCAGCAGTGATAAGCGGGGGGTTTACAATGAGCAGTTCTTC	CASSDKRGVYNEQFF
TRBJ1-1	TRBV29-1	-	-	TGCAGCGTTGAAGATAGTGGGGCGGCAGATTTCTCTGAAGCTTTCTTT	CSVEDSGAADFSEAFF
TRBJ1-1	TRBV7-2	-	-	TGTGCCAGCAGCTTAAGGCTGGGGGGGAACACTGAAGCTTTCTTT	CASSLRLGGNTEAFF
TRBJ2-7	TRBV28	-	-	TGTGCCAGCAGTCCCCGACCGGGTGAGCAGTACTTC	CASSPRPGEQYF
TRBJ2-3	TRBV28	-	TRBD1	TGTGCCAGCAGACTGGGACAGGGGAGGGCGGATACGCAGTATTTT	CASRLGQGRADTQYF